These T cell receptor beta chains were read from a single sample in a study of blood T cell repertoires in COVID-19. The repertoire was sequenced with immunoSEQ multiplex PCR; TCRdb's copy has only in-frame clones and lacks some. The sample lists roughly 200,000 clones, roughly four fifths seen once, with 8% to 13% in the top ten. What was sequenced was peripheral blood. The origin of the receptors is a woman aged 40 to 49 with COVID-19, enrolled during active disease. Each CDR3 is given with its conserved first and last residue. D genes are given only for firm matches.

j_gene | d_gene | v_gene | CDR3aa
TRBJ1-5 | . | TRBV6-1 | CASSEFRSYSNQPQHF
TRBJ2-5 | . | TRBV7-9 | CASSLLVQETQYF
TRBJ1-2 | TRBD1 | TRBV10-3 | CAIRTTGSLNGYTF
TRBJ1-1 | . | TRBV25-1 | CASAQGGRGEAFF
TRBJ2-1 | . | TRBV28 | CASSSVGGISYNEQFF
TRBJ1-5 | . | TRBV2 | CASSEGNTGIQPQHF
TRBJ2-5 | TRBD2 | TRBV4-1 | CASSLTSGRAETQYF
TRBJ1-2 | . | TRBV7-9 | CASSLIQPISYTF
TRBJ2-3 | . | TRBV5-1 | CATRLETTPTDTQYF
TRBJ1-4 | . | TRBV2 | CASRMDSLKLFF
TRBJ2-5 | TRBD1 | TRBV2 | CASFRGQGQIKTQYF
TRBJ2-5 | TRBD2 | TRBV6-1 | CASSESLGGSGTQYF
TRBJ1-1 | . | TRBV18 | CASSPGGTGTEAFF
TRBJ1-2 | . | TRBV10-3 | CAISESPGGYTF
TRBJ2-5 | . | TRBV18 | CASSPPSGVQETQYF
TRBJ1-4 | . | TRBV18 | CASSPLSGQPEKLFF
TRBJ2-1 | TRBD2 | TRBV29-1 | CSVEVGAGPTPYNEQFF
TRBJ1-4 | TRBD1 | TRBV5-1 | CASSLTGDEKLFF
TRBJ2-1 | . | TRBV9 | CACWTAGPYNEQFF
TRBJ1-2 | . | TRBV28 | CASRWSNYGYTF
TRBJ2-1 | TRBD2 | TRBV4-1 | CASSQVAGAYEQFF
TRBJ1-1 | . | TRBV6-5 | CASSLGGENTEAFF
TRBJ1-2 | TRBD1 | TRBV30 | CAWTDRGVYGYTF
TRBJ1-6 | . | TRBV30 | CAWTLGQRSPLHF
TRBJ2-7 | . | TRBV21-1 | CASSKELGTSGKDYEQYF
TRBJ2-2 | TRBD1 | TRBV5-4 | CASSKTDRAGELFF